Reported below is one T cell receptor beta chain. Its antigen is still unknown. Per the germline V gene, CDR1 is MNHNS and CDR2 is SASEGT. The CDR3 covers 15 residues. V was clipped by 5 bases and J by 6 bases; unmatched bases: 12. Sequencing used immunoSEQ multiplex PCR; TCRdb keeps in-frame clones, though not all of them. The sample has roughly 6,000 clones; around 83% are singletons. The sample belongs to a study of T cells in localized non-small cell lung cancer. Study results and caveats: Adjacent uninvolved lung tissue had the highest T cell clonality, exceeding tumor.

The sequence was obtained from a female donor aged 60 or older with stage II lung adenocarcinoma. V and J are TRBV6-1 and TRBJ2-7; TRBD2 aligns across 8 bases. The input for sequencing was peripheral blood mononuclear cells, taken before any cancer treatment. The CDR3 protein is CASSPIGSGNGEQYF. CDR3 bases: TGTGCCAGCAGTCCAATAGGTAGCGGGAACGGCGAGCAGTACTTC.